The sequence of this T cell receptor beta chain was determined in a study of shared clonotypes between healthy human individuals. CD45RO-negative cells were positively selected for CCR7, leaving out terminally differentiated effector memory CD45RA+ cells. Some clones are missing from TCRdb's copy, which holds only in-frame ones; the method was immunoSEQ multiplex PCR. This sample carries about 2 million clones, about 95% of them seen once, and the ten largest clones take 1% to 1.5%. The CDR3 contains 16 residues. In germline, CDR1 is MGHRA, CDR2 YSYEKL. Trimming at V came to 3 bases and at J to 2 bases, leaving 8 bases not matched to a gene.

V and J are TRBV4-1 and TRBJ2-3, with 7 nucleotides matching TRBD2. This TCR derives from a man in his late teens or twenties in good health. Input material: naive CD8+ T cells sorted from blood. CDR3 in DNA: TGCGCCAGCAGCCATGAGCCGGGACTACCCACAGATACGCAGTATTTT. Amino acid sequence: CASSHEPGLPTDTQYF.